A single T cell receptor beta chain is shown here with its context. The sample belongs to a study of cytomegalovirus exposure and HLA in healthy donors. It was with 60 Vbeta and 13 Jbeta primers that the PCR ran. Measured with immunoSEQ multiplex PCR; TCRdb has only the in-frame clones, and not every one. Altogether 55,000 to 75,000 clones are present, approximately 77% being singletons, with the ten largest covering about 7.4%. The ends lost 1 base at V and 4 bases at J; junction bases unmatched: 7. The CDR3 covers 15 residues. Germline V gene data show CDR1 as SGHRS and CDR2 as YFSETQ. This chain links TRBV5-1 with TRBJ2-7; 8 bases match TRBD2. The sample comprised PBMCs. The sequence was collected from a woman in her 30s in good health and CMV-seropositive. CDR3 in amino acids: CASSLSGGPIYEQYF. The CDR3 bases are TGCGCCAGCAGCTTGTCGGGAGGGCCAATTTACGAGCAGTACTTC.